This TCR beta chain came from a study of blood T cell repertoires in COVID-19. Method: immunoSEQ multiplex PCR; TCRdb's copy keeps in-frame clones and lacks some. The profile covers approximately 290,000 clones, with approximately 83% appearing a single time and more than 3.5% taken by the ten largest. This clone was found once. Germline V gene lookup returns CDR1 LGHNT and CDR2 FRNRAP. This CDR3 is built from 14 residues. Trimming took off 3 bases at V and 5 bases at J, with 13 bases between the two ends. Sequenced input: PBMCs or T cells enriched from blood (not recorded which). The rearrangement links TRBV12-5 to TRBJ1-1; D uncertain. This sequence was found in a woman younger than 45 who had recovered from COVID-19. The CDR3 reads CASGFSPPTTEAFF. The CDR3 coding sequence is TGTGCTAGTGGTTTCTCACCCCCCACAACTGAAGCTTTCTTT.